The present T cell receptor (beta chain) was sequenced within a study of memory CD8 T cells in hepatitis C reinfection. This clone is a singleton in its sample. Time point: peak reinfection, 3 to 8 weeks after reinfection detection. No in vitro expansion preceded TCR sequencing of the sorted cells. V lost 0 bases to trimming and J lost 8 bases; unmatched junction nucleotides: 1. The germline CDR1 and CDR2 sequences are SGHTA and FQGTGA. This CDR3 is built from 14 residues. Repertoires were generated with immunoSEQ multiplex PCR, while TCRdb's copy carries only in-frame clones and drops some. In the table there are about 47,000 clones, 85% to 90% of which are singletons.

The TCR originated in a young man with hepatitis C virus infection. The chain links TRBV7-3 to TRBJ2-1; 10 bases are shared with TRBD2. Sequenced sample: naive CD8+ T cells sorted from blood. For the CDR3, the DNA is TGTGCCAGCAGCTTAACAGGGACTAGCGATGAGCAGTTCTTC. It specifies CASSLTGTSDEQFF.